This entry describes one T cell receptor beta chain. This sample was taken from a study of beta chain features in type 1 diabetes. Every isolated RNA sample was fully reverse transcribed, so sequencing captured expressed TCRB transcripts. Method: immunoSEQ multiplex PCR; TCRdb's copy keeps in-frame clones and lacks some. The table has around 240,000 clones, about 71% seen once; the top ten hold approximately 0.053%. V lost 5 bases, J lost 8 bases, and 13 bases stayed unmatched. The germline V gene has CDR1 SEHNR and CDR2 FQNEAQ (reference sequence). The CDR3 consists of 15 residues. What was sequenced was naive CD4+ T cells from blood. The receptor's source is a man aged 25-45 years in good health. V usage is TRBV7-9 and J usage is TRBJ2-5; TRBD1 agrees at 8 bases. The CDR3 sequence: CASSRTGILQGTQYF. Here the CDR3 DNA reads TGTGCCAGCAGCCGGACAGGGATACTCCAAGGAACCCAGTACTTC.